The 29 T cell receptor beta chains listed next were all sequenced from one sample in a study of cytomegalovirus exposure and HLA in healthy donors. 60 Vbeta and 13 Jbeta primers were used in PCR. Assay used: immunoSEQ multiplex PCR; TCRdb lists only in-frame clones, some missing. This sample has about 160,000 clones; approximately 60% occur once, and the top ten carry 6% to 8.5%. The sample taken for sequencing was PBMCs. These TCRs come from a woman aged 55-69 years in good health and CMV-seropositive.

The rearrangement joins TRBV4-3 to TRBJ2-1; 8 positions match TRBD1. The CDR3 consists of 14 residues. The V and J ends lost 2 bases and 7 bases, in that order; junction bases with no gene match: 4. The germline gives CDR1 LGHNA, CDR2 YSLEER. The CDR3 sequence: CASSQRQGTNEQFF. The CDR3 DNA sequence: TGCGCCAGCAGCCAAAGACAGGGGACGAATGAGCAGTTCTTC.

The J gene is TRBJ2-1, the V gene TRBV10-3; 11 nucleotides line up with TRBD2. The CDR3 has 16 residues. The germline CDR1 and CDR2 sequences are ENHRY and SYGVKD. J gave up 5 bases and V 3 bases, and 6 bases lay outside the gene matches. The DNA for the CDR3 is TGTGCCATCAGTGACCACACTAGCGGGAGAGACAATGAGCAGTTCTTC. It yields the protein CAISDHTSGRDNEQFF.

The J gene is TRBJ1-1, the V gene TRBV28, with D hard to call. Germline V gene lookup returns CDR1 MDHEN and CDR2 SYDVKM. The ends were cut back, 7 bases at V and 4 bases at J, with 13 bases in the middle. The CDR3 is 13 amino acids. The CDR3 here is CASKPRRSTEAFF. In nucleotides, the CDR3 is TGTGCCAGCAAGCCACGGAGGAGCACTGAAGCTTTCTTT.

The rearrangement uses TRBV2 and TRBJ1-5; D may be TRBD1 (6 bases). V lost 6 bases, J lost 3 bases, and 15 bases lay in between. Germline assignment: CDR1 SNHLY and CDR2 FYNNEI. The CDR3 totals 15 residues. The CDR3, as DNA: TGTGCCAGCAGGCACGGGACAAGTGCCAATCAGCCCCAGCATTTT. The encoded protein is CASRHGTSANQPQHF.

The chain is built from TRBV5-1 and TRBJ2-7; tentative D call: TRBD2 (6 bases). Germline-derived CDR1 and CDR2 are SGHRS and YFSETQ. V lost 4 bases and J lost 6, with 17 bases in between. The CDR3 extends over 14 amino acids. The CDR3: CASSQAAGFGEQYF. CDR3 nucleotide sequence: TGCGCCAGCAGCCAAGCCGCGGGATTTGGCGAGCAGTACTTC.

This clone showed up just a few times. The chain links TRBV5-4 to TRBJ2-5; weak D call: TRBD2 (6 bases). The V gene's germline CDR1 is SGHNT and CDR2 YYREEE (reference sequence). The CDR3 totals 16 residues. Trimming stripped 2 bases from V and 1 base from J, with 15 bases between. For the CDR3, the DNA is TGTGCCAGCAGCTTTGGGATGGGAGGCTTCCAAGAGACCCAGTACTTC. Its protein product is CASSFGMGGFQETQYF.

The chain has TRBV28 and TRBJ2-5; a weak D match, TRBD1 (7 bases). V was shortened by 5 bases and J by 6 bases, with 16 bases between the two germline ends. CDR1 MDHEN and CDR2 SYDVKM come from the germline V gene. CDR3 length: 14 residues. The CDR3, as DNA: TGTGCCAGCAGTCCGATGACAGGGAGGAAGACCCAGTACTTC. This gives the protein CASSPMTGRKTQYF.

The chain recombines TRBV29-1 with TRBJ1-3; D not certain. CDR1 and CDR2 from the germline V gene are SQVTM and ANQGSEA. Between the trimmed V and J ends, which lost 4 bases and 0 bases, there was a span of 7 bases. CDR3 length: 13 residues. The CDR3 sequence: CSVVYNSGNTIYF. The CDR3 DNA follows: TGCAGCGTTGTATATAACTCTGGAAACACCATATATTTT.

The chain combines TRBV18 with TRBJ2-6; D gene uncertain. Trimming shortened V by 5 bases and J by 0 bases, and 5 bases separated the two germline ends. The germline gives CDR1 KGHSH, CDR2 LQKENI. The CDR3 contains 14 residues. Here the CDR3 DNA reads TGTGCCAGCTCATCCGTCTCTGGGGCCAACGTCCTGACTTTC. This sequence encodes CASSSVSGANVLTF.

The genes are TRBV28 and TRBJ2-7; possible D gene TRBD1, 6 bases. CDR1 is MDHEN, CDR2 SYDVKM, per germline. The CDR3 loop spans 15 amino acids. Trimming pared 6 bases from V and 2 bases from J, leaving 17 bases between. In DNA, the CDR3 is TGTGCCAGCAGCCCCCCGATAGGGGGAACCTACGAGCAGTACTTC. Translated, it gives CASSPPIGGTYEQYF.

This clone has a single count. This rearrangement joins TRBV28 to TRBJ2-5, with a weak D call TRBD1 (6 bases). Germline-derived CDR1 and CDR2 are MDHEN and SYDVKM. The CDR3 loop spans 15 amino acids. Trimming shortened V by 4 bases and J by 1 base, and 13 bases separated the two germline ends. The chain's CDR3 is CASSYGTIRQETQYF. CDR3 DNA: TGTGCCAGCAGTTACGGGACAATACGCCAAGAGACCCAGTACTTC. The full variable domain, completed using reference TRBV28 and TRBJ2-5, is DVKVTQSSRYLVKRTGEKVFLECVQDMDHENMFWYRQDPGLGLRLIYFSYDVKMKEKGDIPEGYSVSREKKERFSLILESASTNQTSMYLCASSYGTIRQETQYFGPGTRLLVL.

The chain joins TRBV7-6 to TRBJ1-2, with 10 positions matching TRBD1. The CDR3 consists of 15 residues. V gave up 1 base and J gave up 6 bases; unmatched junction bases: 5. Germline CDR1 SGHVS, CDR2 FNYEAQ. CDR3 DNA: TGTGCCAGCAGCTTAGAGGGACAGGGGATCGATGGCTACACCTTC. This sequence encodes CASSLEGQGIDGYTF.

V usage is TRBV9 and J usage is TRBJ2-5; D ambiguous. The germline V and J ends were trimmed by 4 bases and 5 bases, with 18 bases remaining between them. Germline-derived CDR1 and CDR2 are SGDLS and YYNGEE. This CDR3 contains 15 residues. CDR3 region: CASSLGSATTETQYF. In nucleotides, the CDR3 is TGTGCCAGCAGCTTAGGATCTGCGACAACGGAGACCCAGTACTTC.

V and J are TRBV29-1 and TRBJ2-1, with 9 bases lining up with TRBD1. J lost 2 bases, V lost 2 bases, and 7 bases had no gene match. Looked up from germline, CDR1 is SQVTM and CDR2 is ANQGSEA. The CDR3 has 16 amino acids. This chain's CDR3 is CSVELAGTGTYNEQFF. CDR3 nucleotides: TGCAGCGTTGAATTGGCCGGGACAGGGACCTACAATGAGCAGTTCTTC.

The chain couples TRBV2 to TRBJ1-2; 7 nucleotides align to TRBD1. Trimming took 7 bases from V and 5 from J; bases not matched to a gene: 10. Germline lookup yields CDR1 SNHLY and CDR2 FYNNEI. The CDR3 contains 14 residues. For the CDR3, the DNA is TGTGCCAGCATGACGACCGGGACAGTTTATGGCTACACCTTC. This sequence encodes CASMTTGTVYGYTF.

This clone was seen a few times. The chain carries TRBV11-3 and TRBJ2-1, with TRBD2 identical over 9 bases. V lost 0 bases and J lost 7; bases outside the gene matches: 7. The CDR3 runs to 16 residues. Germline values: CDR1 SGHNT, CDR2 YENEEA. The CDR3: CASSLDRLAGLNEQFF. CDR3 sequence (DNA): TGTGCCAGCAGCTTAGATCGGCTAGCGGGACTGAATGAGCAGTTCTTC. The variable domain in full, with the rest retrieved from reference TRBV11-3 and TRBJ2-1, is EAGVVQSPRYKIIEKKQPVAFWCNPISGHNTLYWYLQNLGQGPELLIRYENEEAVDDSQLPKDRFSAERLKGVDSTLKIQPAELGDSAVYLCASSLDRLAGLNEQFFGPGTRLTVL.

The chain has TRBV15 and TRBJ2-7; 10 bases map to TRBD2. The trim removed 1 base at V and 3 bases at J, leaving 6 bases unmatched. The CDR3 spans 16 residues. Germline V lookup: CDR1 LNHNV, CDR2 YYDKDF (reference sequence). The CDR3 DNA reads as TGTGCCACCAGCAGAGTTGGGACTAGCGATCTCTACGAGCAGTACTTC. Translation: CATSRVGTSDLYEQYF.

As to this clone: In the same sample, other DNA sequences code for this CDR3. The chain uses TRBV28 and TRBJ2-7, with unresolved D. CDR1 is MDHEN, CDR2 SYDVKM, per germline. Between the trimmed V and J ends, which lost 2 bases and 4 bases, there was a span of 6 bases. The CDR3 runs 12 residues. CDR3 protein: CASSLPLYEQYF. In DNA form, the CDR3 reads TGTGCCAGCAGTTTACCTTTGTACGAGCAGTACTTC.

The chain uses TRBV11-2 and TRBJ2-3, with a possible D match to TRBD2 (5 bases). Germline V gene data show CDR1 as SGHAT and CDR2 as FQNNGV. Trimming took off 5 bases at V and 1 base at J, with 19 bases between the two ends. The CDR3 contains 17 residues. The CDR3 region is CASSVRRVRRGTDTQYF. The CDR3 bases are TGTGCCAGCAGCGTTCGTAGGGTCCGGCGGGGCACAGATACGCAGTATTTT.

The J gene is TRBJ1-5, the V gene TRBV5-6; 9 positions agree with TRBD1. Germline-derived CDR1 and CDR2 are SGHDT and YYEEEE. Trimming at V came to 6 bases and at J to 11 bases, leaving 9 bases not matched to a gene. The CDR3 sequence is 13 residues long. CDR3 amino acids: CASTGQGQVSQHF. CDR3 coding DNA: TGTGCCAGCACGGGACAGGGACAAGTGTCCCAGCATTTT.

The genes are TRBV21-1 and TRBJ2-5; TRBD1 is the table's D call and was not checked against the DNA. TRBV21-1 is a known pseudogene. The CDR3 covers 14 residues. The DNA of the CDR3 is TGTGCCAGCAACTCGACAGGGGGCACAGAGACCCAGTACTTC. As protein: CASNSTGGTETQYF.

The V call is TRBV5-1, the J call TRBJ2-7, with TRBD1 as a possible D gene (6 bases). V was cut by 4 bases and J by 2 bases, with 13 bases left in between. Germline V lookup: CDR1 SGHRS, CDR2 YFSETQ. The CDR3 sequence is 14 residues long. The CDR3 DNA is TGCGCCAGCAGCCCCTCGACAGGTACCTACGAGCAGTACTTC. Translated: CASSPSTGTYEQYF.

CDR3 nucleotide sequence: TGTGCCAGCATCCTCGGGCTAGCGGGAGGAGATACGCAGTATTTT. Protein sequence: CASILGLAGGDTQYF. V and J are TRBV7-9 and TRBJ2-3; TRBD2 aligns across 11 bases. CDR3 size: 15 residues. The V gene end was trimmed by 7 bases and the J gene end by 5 bases; junction bases not matched to a gene: 8. Germline CDR1 and CDR2: SEHNR and FQNEAQ (reference sequence).

Here the CDR3 reads CASSFRGSSYEQYF. CDR3 nucleotides: TGTGCCAGCAGTTTTCGTGGGAGCTCCTACGAGCAGTACTTC. The chain is built from TRBV27 and TRBJ2-7; possible D gene TRBD2, 5 bases. Germline V gives CDR1 MNHEY, CDR2 SMNVEV (reference sequence). The V end lost 3 bases, the J end lost 0 bases, and 9 bases lay between the germline ends. The CDR3 has 14 residues.

This clone appeared a single time. This chain connects TRBV6-5 to TRBJ2-1; TRBD2 agrees at 13 bases. CDR1 MNHEY and CDR2 SVGAGI come from the germline V gene. The J segment lost 9 bases and the V segment lost 5 bases, leaving 7 bases of the junction unmatched. The CDR3 has 15 amino acids. The CDR3 spells CASSLGTSGDGEQFF. CDR3 in DNA: TGTGCCAGCAGTCTTGGGACTAGCGGGGACGGTGAGCAGTTCTTC.

This chain connects TRBV5-4 to TRBJ2-7, with 8 bases that match TRBD2. Germline-derived CDR1 and CDR2 are SGHNT and YYREEE (reference sequence). The CDR3 is made up of 14 amino acids. Losses at the gene ends were 0 bases for V and 4 bases for J; bases not matched to a gene: 3. The CDR3 spells CASSLGSGMYEQYF. The DNA of the CDR3 is TGTGCCAGCAGCTTGGGTAGCGGGATGTACGAGCAGTACTTC.

The DNA for the CDR3 is TGTGCCAGCAGCGCGCCTAGCGGCGTGCCCTACGAGCAGTACTTC. Translated: CASSAPSGVPYEQYF. V usage is TRBV27 and J usage is TRBJ2-7, with 7 bases fitting TRBD2. CDR3 length equals 15 residues. J lost 2 bases, V lost 6 bases, and 10 bases had no gene match. The germline CDR1 and CDR2 sequences are MNHEY and SMNVEV (reference sequence).

In its sample, this clone was seen a few times. The CDR3 nucleotides are TGTGCCACAAACAACAGGAACTATGGCTACACCTTC. Translating gives CATNNRNYGYTF. J is TRBJ1-2 and V is TRBV2; possible D gene TRBD1, 5 bases. The ends were cut back, 10 bases at V and 2 bases at J, with 11 bases in the middle. This CDR3 region has 12 residues. CDR1 is SNHLY and CDR2 is FYNNEI in the germline V gene.

The rearrangement joins TRBV28 to TRBJ2-5; TRBD1 might be the D (5 bases). Matching the DNA end better, TRBJ2-7 makes the J call doubtful. The CDR3 consists of 13 residues. Germline CDR1 and CDR2: MDHEN and SYDVKM. CDR3 DNA: TGTGCCAGCAGTTTAGGGGCTACCTACGAGCAGTACTTC. It codes for CASSLGATYEQYF.